One sample yielded the 28 T cell receptor beta chains listed below, sequenced in a study of regulatory T cells in long-lasting Graves disease (dated by TCRdb to the early 2020s). Receptors were amplified or captured by multiplex PCR. Sequencing was performed on an Illumina HiSeq 4000. iRepertoire HTBI primers and Arm-PCR amplification of CDR3 regions were used to construct TCR beta libraries. The raw public data were reprocessed by TCRdb itself: fastp quality trimming at Q25, MiXCR clonotype calling, in-frame beta chains only. Identical CDR3 protein sequences are pooled into one entry, listed with their most common genes and DNA. For this sample there are hundreds of thousands of distinct CDR3 sequences; around a fifth appear just once. The ten largest clones represent 7% to 9% of the sample. The time point label, read with the paper, signifies: persistent/refractory GD, antithyroid drugs over 5 years with positive TRAb. For both TCR sequencing and RNA sequencing, RNA was extracted from PBMCs using TRIzol.

Sequencing used peripheral blood mononuclear cells (PBMCs), obtained when the disease was refractory, from a patient treated with antithyroid drugs. These receptors came from a female donor with Graves disease.

The J gene is TRBJ2-1, the V gene TRBV28; 8 nucleotides line up with TRBD1. Trimming removed 5 bases from V and 2 bases from J; junction bases left unmatched: 8. The CDR3 is 16 amino acids. CDR1 and CDR2 from the germline V gene are MDHEN and SYDVKM. DNA of the CDR3: TGTGCCAGCAGTCTATCTGGGACAGGAGCCTACAATGAGCAGTTCTTC. Its translation: CASSLSGTGAYNEQFF.

This chain joins TRBV20-1 and TRBJ2-5, with D possibly being TRBD2 (6 bases). The germline V gene encodes CDR1 DFQATT and CDR2 SNEGSKA (reference sequence). Trimming stripped 1 base from V and 7 bases from J, with 16 bases between. The CDR3 consists of 14 residues. The CDR3 here is CSARGLWGRSTQYF. The CDR3 DNA is TGCAGTGCTAGAGGCTTGTGGGGGAGGTCGACCCAGTACTTC.

The table lists this clonotype with many counts. This rearrangement joins TRBV20-1 to TRBJ1-5; TRBD1 matches at 10 bases. Per germline, CDR1 DFQATT and CDR2 SNEGSKA (reference sequence). This CDR3 contains 17 residues. V trimming: 6 bases; J trimming: 7 bases; junction bases outside the gene matches: 18. The CDR3 DNA follows: TGCAGTGCCAGTGGCGGGGGACAGGGGAGGGAGCAACAGCCCCAGCATTTT. This sequence encodes CSASGGGQGREQQPQHF.

This clonotype has a handful of counts. This CDR3 is CASSFVAGTEDYTF. The DNA for the CDR3 is TGCGCCAGCAGCTTTGTGGCCGGGACAGAAGACTACACCTTC. The chain uses TRBV5-1 and TRBJ1-2, with TRBD1 matching 7 bases. Germline CDR1 SGHRS, CDR2 YFSETQ. The trim removed 2 bases at V and 10 bases at J, leaving 11 bases unmatched. The CDR3 contains 14 residues.

The sample holds many counts of this clonotype. The genes are TRBV28 and TRBJ1-2; 7 positions match TRBD1. Germline values: CDR1 MDHEN, CDR2 SYDVKM. Germline trimming cut 6 bases from V and 4 bases from J; bases unmatched to any gene: 5. The CDR3 is 13 amino acids. The CDR3 DNA reads TGTGCCAGCAGAGAGACAGGGATCTATGGCTACACCTTC. Amino acid sequence: CASRETGIYGYTF.

This clonotype was detected ten times or more. The rearrangement links TRBV12-3 or TRBV12-4 to TRBJ1-2; D gene unclear. CDR3 length: 14 amino acids. V shed 3 bases and J shed 2 bases, with 10 bases lying between them. The CDR3 loop reads CASSFWGINYGYTF. The CDR3 nucleotides are TGTGCCAGCAGTTTTTGGGGAATAAACTATGGCTACACCTTC.

The sample holds many counts of this clonotype. The chain couples TRBV12-3 or TRBV12-4 to TRBJ1-2; 10 positions agree with TRBD1. Trimming removed 5 bases from V and 4 bases from J; junction bases left unmatched: 4. The CDR3 is 14 amino acids. The CDR3 DNA is TGTGCCAGCAGTCACGGACAGGGGGGCTATGGCTACACCTTC. This translates into CASSHGQGGYGYTF.

This clonotype was detected many times. CDR3 sequence reads: CASSSGAVTGTEAFF. Here the CDR3 DNA reads TGTGCCAGCAGTTCCGGAGCCGTAACTGGCACTGAAGCTTTCTTT. This sequence joins TRBV28 and TRBJ1-1; no definite D call. The CDR3 loop spans 15 amino acids. Germline V gene data show CDR1 as MDHEN and CDR2 as SYDVKM. V gave up 4 bases and J gave up 4 bases, with 16 bases separating them.

This clonotype is a singleton in its sample. The V and J genes are TRBV19 and TRBJ2-3; D is ambiguous. V was shortened by 8 bases and J by 2 bases, with 26 bases between the two germline ends. Germline loops: CDR1 LNHDA, CDR2 SQIVND (reference sequence). The CDR3 is made up of 18 amino acids. The CDR3 sequence is CASRKTFGRVLDTDTQYF. CDR3 sequence (DNA): TGTGCCAGTCGTAAAACCTTCGGACGTGTTCTCGACACAGATACGCAGTATTTT.

In its sample, this clonotype was seen many times. The genes are TRBV28 and TRBJ2-5, with 9 bases identical to TRBD2. Per germline, CDR1 MDHEN and CDR2 SYDVKM. The CDR3 contains 15 residues. V gave up 3 bases and J gave up 5 bases; unmatched junction bases: 7. The CDR3, as DNA: TGTGCCAGCAGTTTGACACTAGCGGGTCTGGAGACCCAGTACTTC. This translates into CASSLTLAGLETQYF.

The chain employs TRBV20-1 and TRBJ1-4; D is unresolved. CDR1 is DFQATT, CDR2 SNEGSKA, per germline (reference sequence). Trimming stripped 3 bases from V and 5 bases from J, with 16 bases between. There are 15 residues in the CDR3. The CDR3 loop is CSASLWTFPNEKLFF. The DNA of the CDR3 is TGCAGTGCTAGCCTATGGACCTTTCCAAATGAAAAACTGTTTTTT.

This clonotype was recorded at least ten times. The CDR3 sequence: CASGLVLLGTGYGYTF. In nucleotides, the CDR3 is TGTGCTAGTGGTTTGGTCCTTCTAGGGACAGGGTATGGCTACACCTTC. This rearrangement joins TRBV12-5 to TRBJ1-2; TRBD1 matches at 9 bases. Germline CDR1 and CDR2: LGHNT and FRNRAP. Unmatched junction bases numbered 7, after V lost 0 bases and J lost 5 bases. This CDR3 is 16 amino acids long.

A remark on this clonotype: A single base separates this from a much larger clone, so it may be a read error. Since the CDR3 does not end with the conserved phenylalanine or tryptophan, this likely comes from a read error. The chain combines TRBV12-3 or TRBV12-4 with TRBJ2-7; D gene uncertain. V dropped 5 bases and J dropped 3 bases, with 8 bases sitting between them. This CDR3 is 12 amino acids long. CDR3 DNA sequence: TGTGCCAGCAGTCCCGATAACTACGAGCAGTACCTC. It translates to CASSPDNYEQYL.

This clonotype was found a few times. The genes are TRBV6-9 and TRBJ1-2; 7 nucleotides match TRBD1. The CDR3 extends over 15 amino acids. CDR1 MNHGY and CDR2 SVAAGI come from the germline V gene. After removal of 3 bases from V and 4 bases from J, the junction contained 8 bases not matched to a gene. Here the CDR3 DNA reads TGTGCCAGCAGTTACTCAACAGGGGAGACCTATGGCTACACCTTC. As protein: CASSYSTGETYGYTF.

This clonotype was found many times. The chain combines TRBV24-1 with TRBJ2-5; D possibly matches TRBD1 or TRBD2 (5 bases each). CDR1 and CDR2 from the germline V gene are KGHDR and SFDVKD. Trimming removed 4 bases at V and 5 bases at J, with 19 bases between. This CDR3 has 16 residues. CDR3 nucleotides: TGTGCCACCAGTGAGACTTCACGAGGGGTTGAGGAGACCCAGTACTTC. Translated, it gives CATSETSRGVEETQYF.

This clonotype was seen many times. Written as DNA, the CDR3 is TGTGCCAGCAGTTCCATCCCCGGCGGGAGGGGCGGAGGAGGTGGCTACACCTTC. Translating it yields CASSSIPGGRGGGGGYTF. The chain recombines TRBV28 with TRBJ1-2; maybe TRBD1 (5 bases). Trimming removed 4 bases at V and 7 bases at J, with 28 bases between. Germline loops: CDR1 MDHEN, CDR2 SYDVKM. This CDR3 has 18 amino acids.

The sample holds many counts of this clonotype. The chain couples TRBV20-1 to TRBJ2-5; 12 bases are a match to TRBD2. Germline V gene data show CDR1 as DFQATT and CDR2 as SNEGSKA (reference sequence). This CDR3 spans 15 amino acids. The V and J ends lost 5 bases and 2 bases, in that order; junction bases with no gene match: 6. The CDR3 region is CSASRLAGVQETQYF. The CDR3 nucleotides read TGCAGTGCTTCCCGACTAGCGGGAGTTCAAGAGACCCAGTACTTC.

V gene TRBV19 combines with J gene TRBJ1-1; D not resolved. CDR1 is LNHDA, CDR2 SQIVND, per germline (reference sequence). Between the trimmed V and J ends, which lost 9 bases and 3 bases, there was a span of 17 bases. This CDR3 has 14 residues. CDR3 sequence (DNA): TGTGCCAGCAAATGGGTCTTAGCCGACACTGAAGCTTTCTTT. As protein: CASKWVLADTEAFF.

This clonotype was detected many times. The chain has TRBV11-2 and TRBJ2-7, with 8 bases that match TRBD1. The length of the CDR3 is 12 residues. CDR1 and CDR2 from the germline V gene are SGHAT and FQNNGV. With 4 bases clipped from V and 6 bases from J, the junction kept 2 bases outside the gene matches. CDR3 nucleotides: TGTGCCAGCAGCTCTGACAGGGGCGAGCAGTACTTC. Amino acids: CASSSDRGEQYF.

This clonotype was seen at least ten times. The chain carries TRBV20-1 and TRBJ2-5; D is possibly TRBD2 (5 bases). The ends were cut back, 3 bases at V and 1 base at J, with 9 bases in the middle. This CDR3 spans 13 amino acids. The germline V gene has CDR1 DFQATT and CDR2 SNEGSKA (reference sequence). The CDR3 DNA is TGCAGTGCTAGGACTACACCCCAAGAGACCCAGTACTTC. It is translated as CSARTTPQETQYF.

This clonotype has at least ten counts. V is TRBV12-3 or TRBV12-4 and J is TRBJ1-2; no reliable D call. V dropped 8 bases and J dropped 7 bases, with 11 bases sitting between them. The CDR3 is 11 amino acids. CDR3 sequence: CASVGLGGYTF. DNA of the CDR3: TGTGCCAGCGTCGGGCTAGGTGGCTACACCTTC.

This clonotype showed up just once. J is TRBJ2-7 and V is TRBV19, with 7 bases lining up with TRBD1. The CDR3 has 14 amino acids. CDR1 is LNHDA, CDR2 SQIVND, per germline (reference sequence). V lost 5 bases, J lost 3 bases, and 7 bases stayed unmatched. CDR3 sequence (DNA): TGTGCCAGTAGTTCCTACAGGGGTCACTACGAGCAGTACTTC. This gives the protein CASSSYRGHYEQYF.

The gene calls are TRBV27 and TRBJ1-2, with D maybe TRBD1 (5 bases). This CDR3 comprises 14 residues. Per the germline V gene, CDR1 is MNHEY and CDR2 is SMNVEV (reference sequence). Between the trimmed V and J ends, which lost 4 bases and 3 bases, there was a span of 12 bases. Here the CDR3 reads CASSYRGVDYGYTF. The CDR3 bases are TGTGCCAGCAGTTACAGAGGGGTTGACTATGGCTACACCTTC.

In this sample, this clonotype turned up a few times. For the CDR3, the DNA is TGCGCCAGCAGCTTACCCCGACAGGGAGACAGTGGGAGTGGCAAAAACATTCAGTACTTC. It is translated as CASSLPRQGDSGSGKNIQYF. J is TRBJ2-4 and V is TRBV5-1; 7 nucleotides align to TRBD1. Germline-derived CDR1 and CDR2 are SGHRS and YFSETQ. After removal of 2 bases from V and 3 bases from J, the junction contained 20 bases not matched to a gene. The CDR3 runs to 20 residues.

Here the CDR3 reads CSALGVRTGAYSNQPQHF. The DNA for the CDR3 is TGCAGTGCCCTAGGGGTCCGGACAGGGGCCTATAGCAATCAGCCCCAGCATTTT. The rearrangement links TRBV20-1 to TRBJ1-5, with 9 positions matching TRBD1. The CDR3 runs to 18 residues. Unmatched junction bases numbered 15, after V lost 6 bases and J lost 0 bases. Germline CDR1 DFQATT, CDR2 SNEGSKA (reference sequence).

This clonotype was detected many times. This rearrangement joins TRBV6-1 to TRBJ2-7; maybe TRBD1 (6 bases). This CDR3 is 15 amino acids long. Germline assignment: CDR1 MNHNS and CDR2 SASEGT. Trimming took off 6 bases at V and 2 bases at J, with 17 bases between the two ends. The CDR3, as DNA: TGTGCCAGCAGCCAGGGGTCTGCGGGTACCTACGAGCAGTACTTC. The encoded protein is CASSQGSAGTYEQYF.

The chain couples TRBV2 to TRBJ2-7; tentatively, D is TRBD1 (8 bases). V dropped 5 bases and J dropped 4 bases, with 15 bases sitting between them. CDR1 is SNHLY and CDR2 is FYNNEI in the germline V gene. CDR3 length: 14 residues. The CDR3 reads CASSYTGGVYEQYF. The CDR3 region has the DNA TGTGCCAGCAGTTACACAGGGGGGGTTTACGAGCAGTACTTC.

This clonotype occurred many times. The V call is TRBV7-2, the J call TRBJ1-6; tentatively, D is TRBD1 (6 bases). Germline V gene sequence: CDR1 SGHTA, CDR2 FQGNSA. CDR3 size: 16 residues. V was cut by 5 bases and J by 6 bases, with 17 bases left in between. The CDR3 loop is CASSQEQGFPNSPLHF. As DNA, the CDR3 is TGTGCCAGCAGCCAGGAACAGGGCTTCCCTAATTCACCCCTCCACTTT.